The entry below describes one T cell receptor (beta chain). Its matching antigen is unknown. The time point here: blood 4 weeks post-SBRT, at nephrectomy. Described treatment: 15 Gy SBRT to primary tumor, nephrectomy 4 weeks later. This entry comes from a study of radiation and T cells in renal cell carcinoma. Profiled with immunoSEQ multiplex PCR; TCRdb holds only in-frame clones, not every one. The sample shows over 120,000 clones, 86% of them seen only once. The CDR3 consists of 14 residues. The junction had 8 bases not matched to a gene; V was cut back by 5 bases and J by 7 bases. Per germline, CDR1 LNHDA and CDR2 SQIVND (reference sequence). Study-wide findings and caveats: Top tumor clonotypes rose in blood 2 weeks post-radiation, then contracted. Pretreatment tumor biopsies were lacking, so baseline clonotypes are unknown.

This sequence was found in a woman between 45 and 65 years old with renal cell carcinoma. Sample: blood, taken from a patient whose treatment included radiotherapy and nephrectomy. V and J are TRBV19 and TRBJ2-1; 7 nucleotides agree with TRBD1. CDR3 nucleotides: TGTGCCAGTAGTCTGACAGGGCTCGGGAATGAGCAGTTCTTC. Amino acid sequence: CASSLTGLGNEQFF.